These 13 T cell receptor beta chains share one sample of origin, sequenced in a study of CD8+ T cells in alopecia areata. RNA was isolated and reverse transcribed to cDNA, the sequencing template. Produced via immunoSEQ multiplex PCR; TCRdb's table is partial and in-frame only. Counted here are 210,000 or so clones, approximately 67% occurring once; the ten biggest clones make up roughly 1.2%. The sample's treatment: oral pan-JAK inhibitor, 5-10 mg twice daily. Sequenced material: CD4+ T cells sorted from blood, taken between weeks 43 and 45, from a patient treated with tofacitinib. The receptors were sampled from a human donor with alopecia areata.

The chain employs TRBV6-1 and TRBJ2-1; D is possibly TRBD1 (6 bases). The V gene lost 7 bases and the J gene lost 0 bases, with 13 bases spanning the gap. The CDR3 loop spans 15 amino acids. The germline V gene has CDR1 MNHNS and CDR2 SASEGT. The CDR3 protein is CASNVGGSSYNEQFF. For the CDR3, the DNA is TGTGCCAGCAACGTAGGGGGAAGCTCCTACAATGAGCAGTTCTTC.

The rearrangement joins TRBV4-1 to TRBJ2-1; no clear D. V was pared by 1 base and J by 4 bases, with 5 bases between. Germline V gives CDR1 MGHRA, CDR2 YSYEKL. The CDR3 totals 13 residues. The CDR3 DNA sequence: TGCGCCAGCAGCCAAGCCGGGTACAATGAGCAGTTCTTC. Its translation: CASSQAGYNEQFF.

In this sample, this clone turned up many times. The chain links TRBV13 to TRBJ1-2, with TRBD1 as a possible D gene (5 bases). The V end was cut by 0 bases, the J end by 7 bases, with 12 bases between. Germline V lookup: CDR1 PRHDT, CDR2 FYEKMQ (reference sequence). CDR3 length: 14 amino acids. CDR3 sequence: CASSLGRGKSGYTF. The CDR3, as DNA: TGTGCCAGCAGCTTAGGACGGGGGAAGTCTGGCTACACCTTC. The full variable domain, rest sourced from reference TRBV13 and TRBJ1-2, is AAGVIQSPRHLIKEKRETATLKCYPIPRHDTVYWYQQGPGQDPQFLISFYEKMQSDKGSIPDRFSAQQFSDYHSELNMSSLELGDSALYFCASSLGRGKSGYTFGSGTRLTVV.

The rearrangement uses TRBV30 and TRBJ2-2; D might be TRBD1 (6 bases). Germline V gene lookup returns CDR1 GTSNPN and CDR2 SVGIG (reference sequence). V lost 1 base, J lost 5 bases, and 26 bases lay in between. The CDR3 runs 19 residues. CDR3 DNA sequence: TGTGCCTGGAGTGCCTTAAGACTGACAGGCAAGGCCACTACCGGGGAGCTGTTTTTT. Translated, it gives CAWSALRLTGKATTGELFF.

V gene TRBV5-1 combines with J gene TRBJ1-1; TRBD1 might be the D (5 bases). The V and J ends lost 0 bases and 4 bases respectively, with 10 bases between them. The CDR3 loop spans 14 amino acids. Germline values: CDR1 SGHRS, CDR2 YFSETQ. The CDR3 is CASSLGEGITEAFF. DNA for the CDR3: TGCGCCAGCAGCTTGGGTGAGGGGATCACTGAAGCTTTCTTT.

This clone was recorded a few times. V usage is TRBV6-6 and J usage is TRBJ2-1; D might be TRBD1 (6 bases). With 4 bases removed from V and 9 bases from J, the gap between germline ends came to 10 bases. This CDR3 is 12 amino acids long. CDR1 and CDR2 from the germline V gene are MNHNY and SVGAGI (reference sequence). CDR3 DNA: TGTGCCAGCAGTTTCCACAGGGCTGAGCAGTTCTTC. This gives the protein CASSFHRAEQFF.

This chain joins TRBV10-3 and TRBJ1-2, with 7 bases matching TRBD1. CDR1 and CDR2 from the germline V gene are ENHRY and SYGVKD. Trimming removed 3 bases from V and 3 bases from J; junction bases left unmatched: 10. The CDR3 totals 16 residues. CDR3 nucleotides: TGTGCCATCAGTGACCAAACGGACAGGAGGGACTATGGCTACACCTTC. Its protein product is CAISDQTDRRDYGYTF.

This clone has more than one count but fewer than ten. The rearrangement joins TRBV28 to TRBJ1-2; D call uncertain. The germline V and J ends were trimmed by 3 bases and 4 bases, with 3 bases remaining between them. The CDR3 runs to 11 residues. Germline-derived CDR1 and CDR2 are MDHEN and SYDVKM. This CDR3 is CASSFLYGYTF. The CDR3 DNA is TGTGCCAGCAGTTTTCTCTATGGCTACACCTTC.

This clone was detected only a few times. The chain links TRBV29-1 to TRBJ1-1, with D uncertain. CDR1 is SQVTM and CDR2 is ANQGSEA in the germline V gene. This CDR3 has 11 residues. V was cut by 6 bases and J by 2 bases, with 7 bases left in between. The CDR3 protein is CSVRSNTEAFF. The CDR3 DNA follows: TGCAGCGTCAGATCAAACACTGAAGCTTTCTTT.

This clone was seen only a few times. The chain combines TRBV7-6 with TRBJ1-4; D is possibly TRBD1 (6 bases). In germline, CDR1 is SGHVS, CDR2 FNYEAQ. This CDR3 is built from 16 residues. The germline V and J ends were trimmed by 5 bases and 6 bases, with 19 bases remaining between them. CDR3 loop: CASSPLGRGTHEKLFF. The CDR3 nucleotides are TGTGCCAGCAGCCCCCTGGGGCGGGGGACACATGAAAAACTGTTTTTT.

The gene calls are TRBV30 and TRBJ1-6, with D unclear. The CDR3 has 11 amino acids. V shed 4 bases and J shed 8 bases, with 6 bases lying between them. Germline lookup yields CDR1 GTSNPN and CDR2 SVGIG (reference sequence). The CDR3 region is CAWNTDSPLHF. DNA for the CDR3: TGTGCCTGGAATACAGATTCACCCCTCCACTTT.

The chain has TRBV29-1 and TRBJ1-1; D might be TRBD1 (5 bases). There are 15 residues in the CDR3. CDR1 and CDR2 (germline): SQVTM, ANQGSEA. V lost 4 bases and J lost 0, with 15 bases in between. The CDR3: CSVAGRQSLNTEAFF. In nucleotides, the CDR3 is TGCAGCGTTGCGGGGCGACAGTCTTTGAACACTGAAGCTTTCTTT.

This chain joins TRBV30 and TRBJ1-4; perhaps TRBD1 as D (6 bases). The CDR3 is made up of 16 amino acids. Deletions cut 1 base from V and 3 bases from J, with 15 bases between. The germline CDR1 and CDR2 sequences are GTSNPN and SVGIG (reference sequence). The CDR3 nucleotides are TGTGCCTGGAGTGCCCGACAGGCCGAGGCTAATGAAAAACTGTTTTTT. Translated, it gives CAWSARQAEANEKLFF.